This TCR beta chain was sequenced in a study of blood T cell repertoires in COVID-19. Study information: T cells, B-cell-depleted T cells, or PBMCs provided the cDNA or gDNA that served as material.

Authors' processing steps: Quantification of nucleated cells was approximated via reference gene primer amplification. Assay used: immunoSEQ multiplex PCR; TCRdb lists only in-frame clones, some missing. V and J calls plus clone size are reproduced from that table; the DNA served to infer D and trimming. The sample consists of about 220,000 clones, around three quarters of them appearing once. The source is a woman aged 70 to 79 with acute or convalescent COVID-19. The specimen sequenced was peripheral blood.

Here the CDR3 DNA reads TGCGCCAGCAGCTTGGGGTCTGGGGGCTTTAGCACAGATACGCAGTATTTT. This gives the protein CASSLGSGGFSTDTQYF. The V call is TRBV5-1, the J call TRBJ2-3; maybe TRBD1 (6 bases). Germline CDR1 and CDR2: SGHRS and YFSETQ. CDR3 length: 17 residues. Deletions cut 0 bases from V and 0 bases from J, with 14 bases between.